This T cell receptor beta chain was observed in a study of molecular identifiers for immune sequencing clone quantification. This clonotype was seen many times. What it recognizes is unknown. TCR libraries were built in bulk with a published protocol and specific TCR primers. TCRdb redid the calling of the PCR reads with MiXCR, one entry per CDR3 protein. The data contain approximately 59,000 distinct CDR3 sequences, less than 20% of them singletons. Trimming cost V 8 bases and J 0 bases, with 26 bases left between them. CDR1 is MNHEY and CDR2 is SMNVEV in the germline V gene (reference sequence). The CDR3 has 18 residues. Libraries used about 18,000 to 1,000,000 sorted naive CD8 T cells and 10%, 30% or 50% RNA input. The authors sorted naive CD8 T cells as CD8+CD4-CCR7+CD45RA+. Study findings and constraints: One million naive cells reportedly did not prevent detection of spiked Jurkat TCR RNA from one cell.

This TCR derives from a human donor in good health. Some libraries in this study had Jurkat cell RNA spiked in. The genes are TRBV27 and TRBJ2-7; tentatively, D is TRBD1 or TRBD2 (5 bases each). The sample was naive CD8+ T cells from blood, with Jurkat cell RNA spiked in. Subset noted: FACS-sorted CD8+CD4-CCR7+CD45RA+ naive T cells. CDR3 region: CASGRRGNAGVSSYEQYF. The CDR3 coding sequence is TGTGCCAGCGGCCGTCGGGGCAACGCCGGGGTCAGCTCCTACGAGCAGTACTTC.